The 21 T cell receptor beta chains reported below all come from one sample, sequenced in a study of CD8 T cells in Susac syndrome. The RNA input was roughly 0.5 to 1 ug, and it was reverse transcribed with random hexamers. Using its own MiXCR run on the immunoSEQ multiplex PCR reads, TCRdb lists one record per CDR3 protein. The repertoire consists of 77,000 or so distinct CDR3 sequences, with about 93% occurring once and the leading ten covering roughly 0.5%. Source material: CD4+ T cells from PBMCs. Receptor source: a human donor with Susac syndrome.

The gene calls are TRBV18 and TRBJ2-7; D is perhaps TRBD1 (6 bases). The CDR3 spans 15 residues. CDR1 KGHSH and CDR2 LQKENI come from the germline V gene. V was shortened by 2 bases and J by 3 bases, with 14 bases between the two germline ends. The CDR3 region has the DNA TGTGCCAGCTCACCATTACAGGGCTCCTTCTACGAGCAGTACTTC. It codes for CASSPLQGSFYEQYF.

This sequence joins TRBV9 and TRBJ2-7; 15 nucleotides agree with TRBD2. V lost 4 bases, J lost 6 bases, and 11 bases stayed unmatched. This CDR3 is 17 amino acids long. From germline, CDR1 is SGDLS and CDR2 YYNGEE. The CDR3 is CASSTGLAGGYTVEQYF. DNA for the CDR3: TGTGCCAGCAGCACCGGACTAGCGGGAGGGTATACCGTCGAGCAGTACTTC.

The chain employs TRBV29-1 and TRBJ2-7; TRBD1 might be the D (6 bases). The ends were cut back, 4 bases at V and 3 bases at J, with 19 bases in the middle. The CDR3 covers 15 residues. The germline gives CDR1 SQVTM, CDR2 ANQGSEA. CDR3 protein: CSVGGRAGESYEQYF. The CDR3, as DNA: TGCAGCGTTGGTGGGCGGGCAGGGGAGAGCTACGAGCAGTACTTC.

The CDR3 loop is CASMRNYGYTF. In nucleotides, the CDR3 is TGTGCCAGCATGAGGAACTATGGCTACACCTTC. V and J are TRBV7-2 and TRBJ1-2; D unresolved. Trimming left V 7 bases short and J 2 bases short, with 5 bases between. This CDR3 spans 11 amino acids. Germline V gene data show CDR1 as SGHTA and CDR2 as FQGNSA. Filled out from reference TRBV7-2 and TRBJ1-2, the complete variable domain reads GAGVSQSPSNKVTEKGKDVELRCDPISGHTALYWYRQSLGQGLEFLIYFQGNSAPDKSGLPSDRFSAERTGGSVSTLTIQRTQQEDSAVYLCASMRNYGYTFGSGTRLTVV.

The CDR3 region is CAWGEDRASRQPQHF. The CDR3 nucleotides are TGTGCCTGGGGGGAGGACAGGGCATCTCGCCAGCCCCAGCATTTT. The V gene is TRBV30, the J gene TRBJ1-5, with 8 bases that match TRBD1. Germline V lookup: CDR1 GTSNPN, CDR2 SVGIG (reference sequence). The CDR3 extends over 15 amino acids. V shed 5 bases and J 7 bases; nucleotides not matched to a gene: 13.

The gene calls are TRBV10-3 and TRBJ2-7, with TRBD1 identical over 7 bases. There are 13 residues in the CDR3. Trimming at V came to 11 bases and at J to 3 bases, leaving 10 bases not matched to a gene. Germline V gene lookup returns CDR1 ENHRY and CDR2 SYGVKD. The CDR3 region has the DNA TGTGCCGTCTCCGGGGCAGGGGGCTACGAGCAGTACTTC. This encodes CAVSGAGGYEQYF.

The rearrangement joins TRBV12-3 or TRBV12-4 to TRBJ1-4, with a possible D match to TRBD1 (5 bases). CDR3 length: 12 amino acids. V lost 10 bases and J lost 13, with 19 bases in between. CDR3 DNA: TGTGCCACCCGGAGAGGGGAGCGTAGACTGTTTTTT. It yields the protein CATRRGERRLFF.

This chain uses TRBV2 with TRBJ2-5; 7 bases match TRBD2. The junction had 9 bases not matched to a gene; V was cut back by 4 bases and J by 1 base. The CDR3 loop spans 16 amino acids. Germline V CDR1 and CDR2: SNHLY, FYNNEI. The CDR3 here is CASSVRKGGVQETQYF. The DNA of the CDR3 is TGTGCCAGCAGTGTCAGGAAGGGAGGGGTCCAAGAGACCCAGTACTTC.

This chain joins TRBV10-3 and TRBJ2-7; perhaps TRBD2 as D (7 bases). The CDR3 loop spans 14 amino acids. The germline CDR1 and CDR2 sequences are ENHRY and SYGVKD. Trimming cost V 8 bases and J 0 bases, with 14 bases left between them. The CDR3 region has the DNA TGTGCCATCCGCGAGGGGGGGAGCTCCTACGAGCAGTACTTC. Protein product: CAIREGGSSYEQYF.

The chain joins TRBV20-1 to TRBJ2-7; D remains ambiguous. Germline CDR1 is DFQATT and CDR2 is SNEGSKA (reference sequence). The CDR3 has 14 residues. V lost 6 bases, J lost 6 bases, and 21 bases lay in between. CDR3 region: CSAGVGNLYVEQYF. In nucleotides, the CDR3 is TGCAGTGCCGGCGTAGGGAACCTTTACGTCGAGCAGTACTTC.

This chain links TRBV7-2 with TRBJ1-1, with D unclear. V lost 1 base and J 5 bases, leaving 8 bases between the germline ends. CDR3 length equals 13 residues. CDR1 is SGHTA and CDR2 is FQGNSA in the germline V gene. The CDR3 loop is CASSLETGTEAFF. CDR3 coding DNA: TGTGCCAGCAGCTTAGAGACGGGGACTGAAGCTTTCTTT.

This clonotype showed up just a few times. V and J are TRBV2 and TRBJ1-5, with a weak D call TRBD1 (6 bases). The V gene lost 5 bases and the J gene lost 3 bases, with 14 bases spanning the gap. This CDR3 region has 15 residues. Germline values: CDR1 SNHLY, CDR2 FYNNEI. Written as DNA, the CDR3 is TGTGCCAGCAGTTCCCAGGACAGCTTCAATCAGCCCCAGCATTTT. As protein: CASSSQDSFNQPQHF.

V usage is TRBV6-5 and J usage is TRBJ1-1; weak D call: TRBD1 (5 bases). The V gene's germline CDR1 is MNHEY and CDR2 SVGAGI. V was clipped by 4 bases and J by 6 bases, with 12 bases between them. The CDR3 is 13 residues long. The CDR3 region has the DNA TGTGCCAGCAGTTCGTCGCCGGGGGCTGAAGCTTTCTTT. Translated: CASSSSPGAEAFF.

The J gene is TRBJ2-7, the V gene TRBV7-2, with 7 bases matching TRBD2. The CDR3 runs 16 residues. With 1 base clipped from V and 4 bases from J, the junction kept 10 bases outside the gene matches. Germline assignment: CDR1 SGHTA and CDR2 FQGNSA. DNA for the CDR3: TGTGCCAGCAGCTTAGATCCACTAGCGTGGCGTTACGAGCAGTACTTC. It yields the protein CASSLDPLAWRYEQYF.

CDR3 amino acids: CASSHDRGETQYF. Written as DNA, the CDR3 is TGTGCCAGCAGCCATGACAGGGGGGAGACCCAGTACTTC. The chain couples TRBV7-3 to TRBJ2-5; the match to TRBD1 covers 9 bases. CDR1 and CDR2 from the germline V gene are SGHTA and FQGTGA. CDR3 length: 13 amino acids. V was clipped by 5 bases and J by 5 bases; unmatched bases: 3.

The gene calls are TRBV27 and TRBJ2-7, with 10 bases identical to TRBD1. V shed 6 bases and J 5 bases; nucleotides not matched to a gene: 13. Germline CDR1 and CDR2: MNHEY and SMNVEV (reference sequence). The CDR3 has 16 residues. DNA of the CDR3: TGTGCCAGCAGCAAACTGGGGACAGGGGCTCGGGACGAGCAGTACTTC. Translating it yields CASSKLGTGARDEQYF.

The chain has TRBV12-3 or TRBV12-4 and TRBJ1-1; D remains unclear. V lost 8 bases and J 0 bases, leaving 10 bases between the germline ends. CDR3 length: 13 residues. This CDR3 reads CASALQMNTEAFF. As DNA, the CDR3 is TGTGCCAGCGCGCTACAGATGAACACTGAAGCTTTCTTT.

V gene TRBV11-1 combines with J gene TRBJ1-4; no reliable D call. Deletions cut 2 bases from V and 7 bases from J, with 26 bases between. The CDR3 runs to 19 residues. The germline gives CDR1 SGHAT, CDR2 FQDESV (reference sequence). CDR3 nucleotide sequence: TGTGCCAGCAGCTTATCAAGGCGGCAGCTCTCCAGGCTCGGTGAAAAACTGTTTTTT. This sequence encodes CASSLSRRQLSRLGEKLFF. Filled out from reference TRBV11-1 and TRBJ1-4, the complete variable domain reads EAEVAQSPRYKITEKSQAVAFWCDPISGHATLYWYRQILGQGPELLVQFQDESVVDDSQLPKDRFSAERLKGVDSTLKIQPAELGDSAMYLCASSLSRRQLSRLGEKLFFGSGTQLSVL.

The rearrangement links TRBV5-8 to TRBJ2-5, with 10 positions matching TRBD2. The CDR3 runs to 16 residues. With 4 bases clipped from V and 1 base from J, the junction kept 7 bases outside the gene matches. Germline V gene lookup returns CDR1 SGHTS and CDR2 YDEGEE. CDR3 protein: CASSNGLAALQETQYF. The DNA for the CDR3 is TGTGCCAGCAGCAACGGACTAGCGGCCCTCCAAGAGACCCAGTACTTC.

The genes are TRBV7-9 and TRBJ2-3; 10 bases match TRBD2. Germline V gives CDR1 SEHNR, CDR2 FQNEAQ (reference sequence). This CDR3 spans 16 amino acids. Germline trimming cut 2 bases from V and 6 bases from J; bases unmatched to any gene: 8. The CDR3 nucleotides are TGTGCCAGCAGCTTATGGGCTAGCGGGAGCTCGGATACGCAGTATTTT. Amino acid sequence: CASSLWASGSSDTQYF.

A note on this clonotype: A junction end diverges from the germline sequence, so it may reflect a read error. The rearrangement uses TRBV7-7 and TRBJ2-2, with TRBD2 matching over 10 bases. The CDR3 length is 15 residues. The germline V gene encodes CDR1 SSHAT and CDR2 FNYEAQ (reference sequence). CDR3 nucleotides: TGTGCTAGCAGCTTAGCGGGAGGACGAGGCGGGGAGCTGTTTTTT. This sequence encodes CASSLAGGRGGELFF. The whole variable domain, filled in from reference TRBV7-7 and TRBJ2-2, reads GAGVSQSPRYKVTKRGQDVTLRCDPISSHATLYWYQQALGQGPEFLTYFNYEAQPDKSGLPSDRFSAERPEGSISTLTIQRTEQRDSAMYRCASSLAGGRGGELFFGEGSRLTVL.